The clone carrying this TCR beta chain was seen more than once but under ten times. What it binds is not known. The CDR3 has 16 amino acids. The V gene's germline CDR1 is GTSNPN and CDR2 SVGIG (reference sequence). Trimming cost V 7 bases and J 0 bases, with 20 bases left between them. This sample was included in a study of regulatory T cells in long-lasting Graves disease. CDR3-region Arm-PCR and iRepertoire HTBI primers produced the TCR beta libraries. TCRdb fed the multiplex PCR reads into MiXCR, producing one record per CDR3 protein. This sample has a few hundred thousand distinct CDR3 sequences, with less than 15% found just once. The time point is: newly diagnosed GD, antithyroid drugs for less than 3 months. RNA extracted from PBMCs served as the sequencing template. Study outcomes and limitations: Accuracy may have suffered from the small sample size.

The same data also went into a second study, on T cells in Graves' hyperthyroidism and ophthalmopathy.

Sequenced material: peripheral blood mononuclear cells (PBMCs), taken at new diagnosis, from a patient treated with antithyroid drugs. This sequence originates from a man aged 30 to 39 with Graves disease. The chain couples TRBV30 to TRBJ2-3; possibly TRBD1 or TRBD2 for D (6 bases each). CDR3: CASLRGHLSSTDTQYF. DNA of the CDR3: TGTGCCTCCCTTCGGGGGCACTTATCTAGCACAGATACGCAGTATTTT.